Below are 11 T cell receptor beta chains sequenced from a single sample in a study of cytomegalovirus exposure and HLA in healthy donors. Clones were sequenced by immunoSEQ multiplex PCR, and TCRdb holds only the in-frame ones, with some missing. The sample has 90,000 to 130,000 clones; roughly 90% are singletons. Sequenced input: PBMCs. These TCRs come from a woman aged 18-30 years in good health and CMV-seronegative.

This chain links TRBV7-8 with TRBJ2-7, with 12 bases aligning to TRBD2. The ends lost 0 bases at V and 3 bases at J; junction bases unmatched: 0. There are 15 residues in the CDR3. The germline gives CDR1 SGHVS, CDR2 FQNEAQ. The CDR3 region has the DNA TGTGCCAGCAGCTTAGCACTAGCGGGAGGCTACGAGCAGTACTTC. Translated, it gives CASSLALAGGYEQYF.

The V call is TRBV6-5, the J call TRBJ2-5, with a possible D match to TRBD2 (6 bases). This CDR3 is 14 amino acids long. The germline CDR1 and CDR2 sequences are MNHEY and SVGAGI. V dropped 4 bases and J dropped 4 bases, with 13 bases sitting between them. The CDR3 DNA sequence: TGTGCCAGCAGTTTTAGTCGAGCGGGAGAGACCCAGTACTTC. Encoded protein: CASSFSRAGETQYF.

Only a few counts were recorded for this clone. The chain employs TRBV30 and TRBJ1-5; tentatively, D is TRBD1 (6 bases). The V end lost 5 bases, the J end lost 1 base, and 9 bases lay between the germline ends. This CDR3 is 13 amino acids long. Per germline, CDR1 GTSNPN and CDR2 SVGIG (reference sequence). Written as DNA, the CDR3 is TGTGCCTGGGCGGGGGGCAGCAATCAGCCCCAGCATTTT. Its translation: CAWAGGSNQPQHF.

The J gene is TRBJ1-4, the V gene TRBV13, with 7 bases aligning to TRBD1. V shed 0 bases, J shed 6 bases, and the junction held 4 bases outside the gene matches. Per germline, CDR1 PRHDT and CDR2 FYEKMQ (reference sequence). CDR3 length: 15 residues. This chain's CDR3 is CASSLGTGLDEKLFF. The CDR3 region has the DNA TGTGCCAGCAGCTTAGGGACAGGGCTGGATGAAAAACTGTTTTTT.

V usage is TRBV4-1 and J usage is TRBJ2-1; possibly TRBD1 for D (6 bases). Per the germline V gene, CDR1 is MGHRA and CDR2 is YSYEKL. The CDR3 runs to 14 residues. V lost 1 base to trimming and J lost 11 bases, with 15 bases between them. The CDR3 loop reads CASSQGTAPLQQFF. CDR3 nucleotide sequence: TGCGCCAGCAGCCAAGGGACAGCTCCCCTTCAGCAGTTCTTC.

The chain joins TRBV5-4 to TRBJ2-3, with a tentative D call TRBD1 (5 bases). CDR3 length: 14 amino acids. The V end lost 4 bases, the J end lost 5 bases, and 14 bases lay between the germline ends. Germline loops: CDR1 SGHNT, CDR2 YYREEE (reference sequence). CDR3 in DNA: TGTGCCAGCAGCCCAGGGCCAGATGGAGATACGCAGTATTTT. It encodes CASSPGPDGDTQYF.

This chain joins TRBV4-2 and TRBJ2-3; 9 bases line up with TRBD1. The CDR3 consists of 16 residues. The germline gives CDR1 LGHNA, CDR2 YNFKEQ. V gave up 0 bases and J gave up 11 bases; unmatched junction bases: 12. This CDR3 is CASSQETGTGTRGQYF. The CDR3 DNA is TGTGCCAGCAGCCAAGAAACCGGGACAGGGACCCGGGGGCAGTATTTT.

The V and J genes are TRBV27 and TRBJ2-3, with 11 nucleotides matching TRBD1. Germline assignment: CDR1 MNHEY and CDR2 SMNVEV (reference sequence). There are 15 residues in the CDR3. The V segment lost 5 bases and the J segment 3 bases; nucleotides outside the gene matches: 4. The CDR3 DNA is TGTGCCAGCAGTCTAGGACAGGGGGCTACAGATACGCAGTATTTT. Translating it yields CASSLGQGATDTQYF.

The J gene is TRBJ1-1, the V gene TRBV20-1; weak D call: TRBD1 (6 bases). CDR1 DFQATT and CDR2 SNEGSKA come from the germline V gene (reference sequence). This CDR3 comprises 11 residues. V was cut by 6 bases and J by 7 bases, with 12 bases left in between. CDR3 coding DNA: TGCAGTGCGAAGGGAGGGGGTGAAGCTTTCTTT. Translating gives CSAKGGGEAFF.

The chain uses TRBV28 and TRBJ1-2, with D possibly TRBD1 on 5 matching bases. V lost 8 bases, J lost 7 bases, and 17 bases lay in between. From germline, CDR1 is MDHEN and CDR2 SYDVKM. This CDR3 spans 13 amino acids. The CDR3 DNA follows: TGTGCCAGCGTGGACATAGATCTAAGTGGCTACACCTTC. Amino acid sequence: CASVDIDLSGYTF.

This rearrangement joins TRBV5-1 to TRBJ1-2, with D perhaps TRBD1 (6 bases). CDR3 length equals 14 residues. The V gene's germline CDR1 is SGHRS and CDR2 YFSETQ. V was clipped by 2 bases and J by 7 bases, with 15 bases between them. CDR3 in DNA: TGCGCCAGCAGCTTATCCGGGACATCTAGTGGCTACACCTTC. It translates to CASSLSGTSSGYTF.